The entry below describes one TCR beta chain. Antigen specificity is unknown. Germline values: CDR1 MDHEN, CDR2 SYDVKM. The V gene lost 4 bases and the J gene lost 4 bases, with 11 bases spanning the gap. CDR3 length equals 14 residues. This specimen belongs to a study of cytomegalovirus exposure and HLA in healthy donors. Use of 60 Vbeta and 13 Jbeta primers characterized the PCR. TCRdb's copy holds only in-frame clones and misses some; the assay was immunoSEQ multiplex PCR. The data show over 90,000 clones, roughly 79% seen once. Points from the study as a whole: Upon later analysis, TCR association rates were observed to vary by HLA locus, being highest for DRB1 and lowest for HLA-C. Evidence from a later analysis indicated that most CMV-associated TCR beta chains looked HLA-restricted. As immune exposure information, only CMV serostatus was available. Donors were assumed by presence/absence analyses to have roughly uniform sequencing depth.

The chain uses TRBV28 and TRBJ1-5; D may be TRBD1 (6 bases). The TCR originated in a female donor in good health and CMV-seropositive. The specimen sequenced was PBMCs. The CDR3 spells CASSYPGQNQPQHF. The CDR3 DNA reads as TGTGCCAGCAGTTACCCCGGACAGAATCAGCCCCAGCATTTT.